Following are 30 T cell receptor beta chains from one sample sequenced in a study of T cell responses to AZD1222 COVID-19 vaccine. TCRdb's table, derived via immunoSEQ multiplex PCR, lists solely in-frame clones and lacks some. The sample includes fewer than 150,000 clones, under 90% of them seen just once. Sequencing used peripheral blood, obtained on day 0 of AZD1222 vaccination. Source of these receptors: an adult in good health.

The chain uses TRBV7-2 and TRBJ2-5; 11 bases line up with TRBD1. The CDR3 has 14 residues. The V gene's germline CDR1 is SGHTA and CDR2 FQGNSA. V dropped 4 bases and J dropped 5; count of bases not matched to a gene: 3. The CDR3 region is CASSWDRGMETQYF. Here the CDR3 DNA reads TGTGCCAGCAGCTGGGACAGGGGGATGGAGACCCAGTACTTC.

The chain carries TRBV30 and TRBJ2-5; possible D gene TRBD1, 5 bases. CDR1 is GTSNPN, CDR2 SVGIG, per germline (reference sequence). Trimming shortened V by 4 bases and J by 5 bases, and 14 bases separated the two germline ends. CDR3 size: 13 residues. CDR3 bases: TGTGCCTGGACGGAAGGGGTCGGGGAGACCCAGTACTTC. Its protein product is CAWTEGVGETQYF.

The chain carries TRBV28 and TRBJ1-2; 9 nucleotides agree with TRBD1. The J segment lost 4 bases and the V segment lost 6 bases, leaving 6 bases of the junction unmatched. CDR3 length equals 14 residues. In germline, CDR1 is MDHEN, CDR2 SYDVKM. CDR3 nucleotides: TGTGCCAGCAGCAGGACAGGGGTTGGCTATGGCTACACCTTC. It is translated as CASSRTGVGYGYTF.

This clone was observed once. J is TRBJ2-7 and V is TRBV28, with 10 bases that match TRBD1. The germline V gene encodes CDR1 MDHEN and CDR2 SYDVKM. CDR3 length equals 14 residues. Germline trimming cut 6 bases from V and 0 bases from J; bases unmatched to any gene: 2. CDR3 sequence: CASRGTGDSYEQYF. CDR3 sequence (DNA): TGTGCCAGCAGAGGGACAGGGGACTCCTACGAGCAGTACTTC.

A single count supports this clone. CDR3 coding DNA: TGTGCCAGCAGCCCGGGGACAGACTACCACACCGGGGAGCTGTTTTTT. Its protein is CASSPGTDYHTGELFF. The chain couples TRBV5-8 to TRBJ2-2; 7 bases are a match to TRBD1. J lost 3 bases, V lost 4 bases, and 9 bases had no gene match. Germline V gene lookup returns CDR1 SGHTS and CDR2 YDEGEE. CDR3 length: 16 residues.

The rearrangement joins TRBV6-5 to TRBJ1-6; possibly TRBD1 for D (6 bases). V shed 4 bases and J shed 6 bases, with 10 bases lying between them. This CDR3 is built from 14 residues. From germline, CDR1 is MNHEY and CDR2 SVGAGI. The CDR3 loop is CASSSQGSNSPLHF. The DNA for the CDR3 is TGTGCCAGCAGTTCCCAGGGGAGTAATTCACCCCTCCACTTT.

The rearrangement uses TRBV5-1 and TRBJ1-3, with D unresolved. The CDR3 spans 14 residues. Germline V gives CDR1 SGHRS, CDR2 YFSETQ. V was shortened by 6 bases and J by 0 bases, with 10 bases between the two germline ends. CDR3 in DNA: TGCGCCAGCACTCCGACTTACTCTGGAAACACCATATATTTT. The encoded protein is CASTPTYSGNTIYF.

J is TRBJ1-2 and V is TRBV6-1, with 7 nucleotides matching TRBD1. The CDR3 has 15 residues. The germline V gene encodes CDR1 MNHNS and CDR2 SASEGT. With V trimmed by 1 base and J by 4 bases, 6 bases remained unmatched. CDR3 in amino acids: CASSEGDRYSYGYTF. The CDR3, as DNA: TGTGCCAGCAGTGAAGGGGACAGATACTCCTATGGCTACACCTTC.

V usage is TRBV5-1 and J usage is TRBJ2-5, with 9 bases fitting TRBD1. CDR3 length equals 16 residues. Germline V CDR1 and CDR2: SGHRS, YFSETQ. J lost 3 bases, V lost 0 bases, and 6 bases had no gene match. The CDR3 DNA sequence: TGCGCCAGCAGCTTGGGGTCGGGACAGGGTAAAGAGACCCAGTACTTC. Encoded protein: CASSLGSGQGKETQYF.

This rearrangement joins TRBV3-1 (or the pseudogene TRBV3-2) to TRBJ1-1; no firm D call. Trimming took off 5 bases at V and 8 bases at J, with 18 bases between the two ends. CDR3 length: 14 residues. In germline, CDR1 is LGHDT, CDR2 YNNKEL (reference sequence). The CDR3 here is CASSYRGVGPEAFF. Written as DNA, the CDR3 is TGTGCCAGCAGCTACCGGGGAGTAGGGCCAGAAGCTTTCTTT.

This clone rates as large. The CDR3 reads CASSQDWETGYGYTF. CDR3 coding DNA: TGTGCCAGCAGCCAAGATTGGGAGACGGGCTATGGCTACACCTTC. The chain couples TRBV14 to TRBJ1-2; no firm D call. The CDR3 length is 15 residues. Germline lookup yields CDR1 SGHDN and CDR2 FVKESK. With 0 bases removed from V and 4 bases from J, the gap between germline ends came to 12 bases.

This chain connects TRBV18 to TRBJ2-7, with D perhaps given as TRBD1 or TRBD2 (5 bases each). Germline V gives CDR1 KGHSH, CDR2 LQKENI. CDR3 size: 14 residues. Deletions cut 4 bases from V and 6 bases from J, with 16 bases between. This CDR3 is CASSRSVGGGEQYF. In DNA, the CDR3 is TGTGCCAGCTCACGGTCGGTTGGGGGTGGCGAGCAGTACTTC.

CDR3 coding DNA: TGTGCCAGCAGCCAAGATGGCACCACAGATACGCAGTATTTT. It translates to CASSQDGTTDTQYF. The chain carries TRBV4-2 and TRBJ2-3, with D uncertain. Trimming removed 0 bases from V and 2 bases from J, with 6 bases in between. CDR1 LGHNA and CDR2 YNFKEQ come from the germline V gene. The CDR3 sequence is 14 residues long.

The rearrangement joins TRBV5-6 to TRBJ1-3, with D maybe TRBD1 (6 bases). The V end lost 3 bases, the J end lost 4 bases, and 14 bases lay between the germline ends. The CDR3 has 15 amino acids. Germline V gene sequence: CDR1 SGHDT, CDR2 YYEEEE. The CDR3 loop is CASSSWGLGGNTIYF. CDR3 DNA sequence: TGTGCCAGCAGCTCCTGGGGGCTAGGGGGAAACACCATATATTTT. The full variable domain, completed using reference TRBV5-6 and TRBJ1-3, is DAGVTQSPTHLIKTRGQQVTLRCSPKSGHDTVSWYQQALGQGPQFIFQYYEEEERQRGNFPDRFSGHQFPNYSSELNVNALLLGDSALYLCASSSWGLGGNTIYFGEGSWLTVV.

The V and J genes are TRBV10-1 and TRBJ2-3, with D perhaps TRBD1 (6 bases). V was clipped by 0 bases and J by 13 bases, with 11 bases between them. Germline loops: CDR1 WNHNN, CDR2 SYGVQD (reference sequence). This CDR3 region has 12 residues. In nucleotides, the CDR3 is TGCGCCAGCAGTGAGTCGAGGTCAGGGGAGTATTTT. It yields the protein CASSESRSGEYF.

The V and J genes are TRBV4-3 and TRBJ2-6; D remains ambiguous. This CDR3 spans 16 amino acids. CDR1 and CDR2 from the germline V gene are LGHNA and YSLEER. Trimming removed 5 bases from V and 0 bases from J, with 11 bases in between. The chain's CDR3 is CASSREAASGANVLTF. CDR3 nucleotide sequence: TGCGCCAGCAGCAGAGAGGCAGCCTCTGGGGCCAACGTCCTGACTTTC.

The V call is TRBV5-1, the J call TRBJ2-3; no clear D. The CDR3 extends over 14 amino acids. Germline assignment: CDR1 SGHRS and CDR2 YFSETQ. Trimming pared 0 bases from V and 0 bases from J, leaving 5 bases between. The CDR3 coding sequence is TGCGCCAGCAGCTTGGACCTTAGCACAGATACGCAGTATTTT. The encoded protein is CASSLDLSTDTQYF.

This clone was recorded only once. V and J are TRBV7-3 and TRBJ2-5, with TRBD2 identical over 16 bases. Germline V gives CDR1 SGHTA, CDR2 FQGTGA. The junction had 2 bases not matched to a gene; V was cut back by 5 bases and J by 2 bases. The CDR3 is 16 residues long. CDR3 DNA: TGTGCCAGCAGCCAGGGACTAGCGGGAGGGCAAGAGACCCAGTACTTC. It yields the protein CASSQGLAGGQETQYF.

The gene calls are TRBV28 and TRBJ2-7; 9 positions match TRBD1. CDR1 MDHEN and CDR2 SYDVKM come from the germline V gene. The CDR3 spans 15 residues. After removal of 2 bases from V and 7 bases from J, the junction contained 9 bases not matched to a gene. The CDR3 is CASSLGGQGRKEQYF. The CDR3 region has the DNA TGTGCCAGCAGTTTAGGGGGACAGGGACGAAAAGAGCAGTACTTC. The whole variable domain, remainder taken from reference TRBV28 and TRBJ2-7, is DVKVTQSSRYLVKRTGEKVFLECVQDMDHENMFWYRQDPGLGLRLIYFSYDVKMKEKGDIPEGYSVSREKKERFSLILESASTNQTSMYLCASSLGGQGRKEQYFGPGTRLTVT.

The genes are TRBV27 and TRBJ1-6; D is ambiguous. Trimming removed 9 bases from V and 0 bases from J, with 12 bases in between. The CDR3 is 15 amino acids. Per the germline V gene, CDR1 is MNHEY and CDR2 is SMNVEV (reference sequence). DNA of the CDR3: TGTGCCAGTCGCGGCTTAAGCTCCTATAATTCACCCCTCCACTTT. It is translated as CASRGLSSYNSPLHF.

The gene calls are TRBV30 and TRBJ1-3; D perhaps matches TRBD1 (5 bases). Germline CDR1 GTSNPN, CDR2 SVGIG (reference sequence). The length of the CDR3 is 13 residues. CDR3 in DNA: TGTGGGGGGAGGACGGGCTCTGGAAACACCATATATTTT. This gives the protein CGGRTGSGNTIYF.

The rearrangement joins TRBV5-1 to TRBJ1-2; TRBD1 is a possible D gene (6 bases). V gave up 3 bases and J gave up 4 bases, with 19 bases separating them. The CDR3 consists of 16 residues. The germline gives CDR1 SGHRS, CDR2 YFSETQ. CDR3 nucleotides: TGCGCCAGCAGCTCCGCCTCCCCGGGCAGGGGCTATGGCTACACCTTC. Amino acid sequence: CASSSASPGRGYGYTF.

This clone was seen a handful of times. The chain couples TRBV18 to TRBJ2-7, with TRBD1 matching over 8 bases. The ends lost 3 bases at V and 3 bases at J; junction bases unmatched: 4. This CDR3 contains 14 residues. Germline V lookup: CDR1 KGHSH, CDR2 LQKENI. CDR3 protein: CASSPQTGVYEQYF. For the CDR3, the DNA is TGTGCCAGCTCACCGCAGACAGGGGTCTACGAGCAGTACTTC.

V usage is TRBV27 and J usage is TRBJ1-1; 8 bases are shared with TRBD1. Germline V gene data show CDR1 as MNHEY and CDR2 as SMNVEV (reference sequence). Losses at the gene ends were 5 bases for V and 5 bases for J; bases not matched to a gene: 7. This CDR3 has 14 amino acids. The CDR3 DNA is TGTGCCAGCAGTGCCAGGGGGCATGGGACTGAAGCTTTCTTT. Encoded protein: CASSARGHGTEAFF.

The V call is TRBV28, the J call TRBJ2-6; D is perhaps TRBD1 or TRBD2 (5 bases each). This CDR3 is built from 18 residues. The germline V and J ends were trimmed by 6 bases and 4 bases, with 22 bases remaining between them. Per the germline V gene, CDR1 is MDHEN and CDR2 is SYDVKM. The chain's CDR3 is CASRPADGALWGANVLTF. Here the CDR3 DNA reads TGTGCCAGCAGGCCGGCGGACGGGGCGCTCTGGGGGGCCAACGTCCTGACTTTC.

The chain has TRBV7-6 and TRBJ2-6, with a weak D call TRBD1 (5 bases). CDR1 is SGHVS, CDR2 FNYEAQ, per germline. The CDR3 has 16 residues. The germline V and J ends were trimmed by 1 base and 4 bases, with 11 bases remaining between them. CDR3 coding DNA: TGTGCCAGCAGCTTAGATGGCAGGGCGGGGGCCAACGTCCTGACTTTC. As protein: CASSLDGRAGANVLTF.

This clone was seen a few times. This chain links TRBV27 with TRBJ2-1; the match to TRBD2 covers 9 bases. Germline V gene lookup returns CDR1 MNHEY and CDR2 SMNVEV (reference sequence). With V trimmed by 5 bases and J by 8 bases, 10 bases remained unmatched. The CDR3 has 15 amino acids. CDR3 nucleotide sequence: TGTGCCAGCAGTATTAGCGGGAGCTTGGGCGATGAGCAGTTCTTC. The encoded protein is CASSISGSLGDEQFF.

The chain recombines TRBV28 with TRBJ1-2; tentatively, D is TRBD1 (6 bases). Trimming left V 6 bases short and J 0 bases short, with 14 bases between. Germline V gene data show CDR1 as MDHEN and CDR2 as SYDVKM. CDR3 length equals 15 residues. CDR3 DNA sequence: TGTGCCAGCAGCTTGGACAGTCCCACTAACTATGGCTACACCTTC. This translates into CASSLDSPTNYGYTF.

The rearrangement joins TRBV19 to TRBJ2-3; 9 nucleotides align to TRBD2. V shed 1 base, J shed 0 bases, and the junction held 2 bases outside the gene matches. CDR1 LNHDA and CDR2 SQIVND come from the germline V gene (reference sequence). This CDR3 has 16 residues. The CDR3 reads CASSIASGASTDTQYF. The CDR3 coding sequence is TGTGCCAGTAGTATAGCTAGCGGGGCCAGCACAGATACGCAGTATTTT.

The chain carries TRBV4-3 and TRBJ2-5; D not certain. Per germline, CDR1 LGHNA and CDR2 YSLEER. This CDR3 contains 14 residues. Trimming took 1 base from V and 5 from J, leaving 11 bases between them. The CDR3 nucleotides are TGCGCCAGCAGCCAAGTGCAAGGGTTTGAGACCCAGTACTTC. Translated: CASSQVQGFETQYF.